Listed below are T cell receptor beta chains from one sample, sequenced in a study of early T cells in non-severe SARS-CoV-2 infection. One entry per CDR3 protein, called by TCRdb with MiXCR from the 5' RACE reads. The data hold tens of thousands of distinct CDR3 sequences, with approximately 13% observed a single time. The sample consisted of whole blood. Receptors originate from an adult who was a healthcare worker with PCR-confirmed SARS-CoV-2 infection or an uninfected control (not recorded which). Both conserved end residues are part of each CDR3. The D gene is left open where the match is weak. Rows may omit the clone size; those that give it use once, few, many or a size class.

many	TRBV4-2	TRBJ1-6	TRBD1	TGTGCCAGCAGCTCAGGTGGGACAGGGGAATCACCCCTCCACTTT	CASSSGGTGESPLHF
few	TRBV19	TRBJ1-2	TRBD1	TGTGCCAGCCTAGGACAGGCGAGACCTTATGGCTACACCTTC	CASLGQARPYGYTF
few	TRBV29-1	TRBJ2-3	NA	TGCAGCGTTGAAGGGCCCACAGATACGCAGTATTTT	CSVEGPTDTQYF
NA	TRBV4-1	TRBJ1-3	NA	TGCGCCAGCAGCGAGGCGGGGTTGTCTGGAAACACCATATATTTT	CASSEAGLSGNTIYF
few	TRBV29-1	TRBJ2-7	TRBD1	TGCAGCGCCCGTCCCGGGACAGGGACGGAAGAGCAGTACTTC	CSARPGTGTEEQYF
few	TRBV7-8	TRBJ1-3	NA	TGTGCCAGCAGCCCCGACGGGCTGGGAAACACCATATATTTT	CASSPDGLGNTIYF
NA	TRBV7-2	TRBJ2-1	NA	TGTGCCAGCAGCTTAGATAACAATGAGCAGTTCTTC	CASSLDNNEQFF
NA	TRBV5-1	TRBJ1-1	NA	TGCGCCAGCAGCTTATTCGGAACCAACACTGAAGCTTTCTTT	CASSLFGTNTEAFF
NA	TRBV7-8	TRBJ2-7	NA	TGTGCCGTCCGGGACGGAACCTACGAGCAGTACTTC	CAVRDGTYEQYF
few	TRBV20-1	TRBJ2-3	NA	TGCAGTGCTACACGACCGCCCGGAGTTACGCAGTATTTT	CSATRPPGVTQYF
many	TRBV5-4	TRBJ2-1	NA	TGTGCCAGCAGCTTGGTCCGGGAGCGTGGGAATGAGCAGTTCTTC	CASSLVRERGNEQFF
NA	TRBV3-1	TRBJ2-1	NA	TGTGCCAGCAGCCAGCGAAATGAGCAGTTCTTC	CASSQRNEQFF
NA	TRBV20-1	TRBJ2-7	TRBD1	TGCAGTGCTCCGGGACAGGGAGTCGGGGAGCAGTACTTC	CSAPGQGVGEQYF
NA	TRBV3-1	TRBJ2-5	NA	TGTGCCAGCAGCCAGGCAGAGACCCAGTACTTC	CASSQAETQYF
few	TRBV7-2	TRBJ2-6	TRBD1	TGTGCCAGCAGCTTTGGGACAGGGGGAAGTGGGGCCAACGTCCTGACTTTC	CASSFGTGGSGANVLTF
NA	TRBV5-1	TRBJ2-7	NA	TGCGCCAGCAGCGTACCCTACGAGCAGTACTTC	CASSVPYEQYF
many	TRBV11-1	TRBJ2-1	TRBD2	TGTGCCAGCAGCCTACTAGCGGAGGGCTACAATGAGCAGTTCTTC	CASSLLAEGYNEQFF
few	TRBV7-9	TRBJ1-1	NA	TGTGCCAGCGGGACTCTGAACACTGAAGCTTTCTTT	CASGTLNTEAFF
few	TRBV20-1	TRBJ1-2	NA	TGCAGTGCTAGAGACACAGCATCTAACTATGGCTACACCTTC	CSARDTASNYGYTF
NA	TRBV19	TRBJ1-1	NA	TGTGCCAGTAGTATAGGGCAGTTGAACACTGAAGCTTTCTTT	CASSIGQLNTEAFF
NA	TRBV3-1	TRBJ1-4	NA	TGTGCCAGCAGCCAAGACGTGTCGACTGAAAAACTGTTTTTT	CASSQDVSTEKLFF
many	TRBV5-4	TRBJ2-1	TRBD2	TGTGCCAGCAGCTTGGGAGCGGGACCCTACAATGAGCAGTTCTTC	CASSLGAGPYNEQFF
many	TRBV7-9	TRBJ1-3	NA	TGTGCCAGCAGCCCACCTTGGGCAGGCCTCTCTGGAAACACCATATATTTT	CASSPPWAGLSGNTIYF
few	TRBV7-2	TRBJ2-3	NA	TGTGCCAGCAGCTGGGGGACCCACCGCACAGATACGCAGTATTTT	CASSWGTHRTDTQYF
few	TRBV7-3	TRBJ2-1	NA	TGTGCCAGCAGCCGCCAGCCGGCCAATGAGCAGTTCTTC	CASSRQPANEQFF
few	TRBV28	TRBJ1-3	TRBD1	TGTGCCAGCAGCCTACAGGGGTTCGGTACTGGAAACACCATATATTTT	CASSLQGFGTGNTIYF
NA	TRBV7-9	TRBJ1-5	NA	TGTGCCAGCAGCTCCCCAGGTCAGCCCCAGCATTTT	CASSSPGQPQHF
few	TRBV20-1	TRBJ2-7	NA	TGCAGTGCTAGGGGGCCCACCTCCTACGAGCAGTACTTC	CSARGPTSYEQYF
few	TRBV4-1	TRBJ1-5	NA	TGCGCCAGCAGCCCACGAGTTATCTATCAGCCCCAGCATTTT	CASSPRVIYQPQHF
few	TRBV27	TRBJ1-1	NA	TGTGCCAGCAAAGCCGGGTATGGGACGGCGGCGAACACTGAAGCTTTCTTT	CASKAGYGTAANTEAFF
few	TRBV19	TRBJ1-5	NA	TGTGCCAGTAACCACCCCCGGACGGAGTCCCCCCGGCCCCAGCATTTT	CASNHPRTESPRPQHF
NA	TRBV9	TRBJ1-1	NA	TGTGCCAGCAGCACCCAAGCAGGGGCGCGAACTGAAGCTTTCTTT	CASSTQAGARTEAFF
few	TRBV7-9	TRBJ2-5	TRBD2	TGTGCCAGCAGCTCACCGGGACTAGCCGCAGGGACCCAGTACTTC	CASSSPGLAAGTQYF
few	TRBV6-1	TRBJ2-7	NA	TGTGCCAGCAGTCTGGGGCTCTACGAGCAGTACTTC	CASSLGLYEQYF
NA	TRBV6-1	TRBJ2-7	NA	TGTGCCAGCAGTGTGCGGGAAATTTACGAGCAGTACTTC	CASSVREIYEQYF
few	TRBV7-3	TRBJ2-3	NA	TGTGCCAGCAGCTTAAAGAGGGGCTCGGATACGCAGTATTTT	CASSLKRGSDTQYF
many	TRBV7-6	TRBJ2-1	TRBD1	TGTGCCGTAGGGACAGGGTCTAAGAAATCCTACAATGAGCAGTTCTTC	CAVGTGSKKSYNEQFF
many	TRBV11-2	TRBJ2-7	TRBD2	TGTGCCAGCAGCTTAGGGACTAGCGGAACCTACGAGCAGTACTTC	CASSLGTSGTYEQYF
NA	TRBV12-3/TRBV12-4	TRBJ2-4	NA	TGTGCCAGCAAATCGACAAGTTCGATTCAGTACTTC	CASKSTSSIQYF
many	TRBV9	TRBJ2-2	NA	TGTGCCAGCAGCGCGGACTGGAACACCGGGGAGCTGTTTTTT	CASSADWNTGELFF
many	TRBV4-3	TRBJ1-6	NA	TGCGCCAGCAGCCAAGAAAGCCAGGGCGCGACACCCCTCCACTTT	CASSQESQGATPLHF
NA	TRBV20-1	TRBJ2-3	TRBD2	TGCAGTGCTAGAAGAGCGGGAGGGTTTAGGACAGATACGCAGTATTTT	CSARRAGGFRTDTQYF
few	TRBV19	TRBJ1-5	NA	TGTGCCAGTAGTGTGACGGGGGTCCACGGCAAGAGTCAGCCCCAGCATTTT	CASSVTGVHGKSQPQHF
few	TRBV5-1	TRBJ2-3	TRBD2	TGCGCCAGCAGTACTAGCGGGGCTGGCACAGATACGCAGTATTTT	CASSTSGAGTDTQYF
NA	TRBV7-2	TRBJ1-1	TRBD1	TGTGCCAGCAGCCCGCAGCAGGGGGTTCTCGGCACTGAAGCTTTCTTT	CASSPQQGVLGTEAFF
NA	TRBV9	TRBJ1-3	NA	TGTGCCAGCAGCACCCGACAGACTACTGGAAACACCATATATTTT	CASSTRQTTGNTIYF